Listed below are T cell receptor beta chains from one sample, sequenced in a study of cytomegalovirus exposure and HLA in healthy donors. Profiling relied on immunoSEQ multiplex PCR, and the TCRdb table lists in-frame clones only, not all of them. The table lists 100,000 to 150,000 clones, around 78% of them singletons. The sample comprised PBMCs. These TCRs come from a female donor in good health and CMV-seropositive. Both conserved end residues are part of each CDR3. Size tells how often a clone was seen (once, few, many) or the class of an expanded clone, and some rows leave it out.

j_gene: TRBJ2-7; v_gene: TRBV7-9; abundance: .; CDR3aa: CASRGGGEQYF
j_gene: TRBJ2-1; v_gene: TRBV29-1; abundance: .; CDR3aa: CSVEDKIDRPRNEQFF
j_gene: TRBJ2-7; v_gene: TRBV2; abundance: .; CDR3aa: CASRMARPSYEQYF
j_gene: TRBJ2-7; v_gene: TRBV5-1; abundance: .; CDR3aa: CASRYGQATSYEQYF
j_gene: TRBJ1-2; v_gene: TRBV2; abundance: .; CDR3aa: CASRLGQGANYGYTF
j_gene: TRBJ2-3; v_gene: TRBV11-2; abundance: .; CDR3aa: CASSFWTSGGAGDTQYF
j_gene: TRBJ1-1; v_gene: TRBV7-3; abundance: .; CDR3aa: CASSPVPPGQGASTEAFF
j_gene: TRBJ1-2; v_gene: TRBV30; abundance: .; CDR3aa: CAWSVPTGGDGYTF
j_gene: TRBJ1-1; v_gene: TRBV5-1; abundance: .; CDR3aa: CASSLGQSWNTEAFF
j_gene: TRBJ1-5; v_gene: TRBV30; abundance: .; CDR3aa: CARSYNQPQHF
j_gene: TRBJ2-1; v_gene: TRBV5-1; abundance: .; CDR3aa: CASSLSGTGVPNEQFF
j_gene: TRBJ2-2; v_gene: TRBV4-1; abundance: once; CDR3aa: CASSRRGAGTGELFF
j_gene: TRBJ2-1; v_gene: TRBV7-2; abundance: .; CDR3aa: CASSLWNSGAYNEQFF
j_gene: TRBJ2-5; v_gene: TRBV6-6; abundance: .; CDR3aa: CASAWGPGQETQYF
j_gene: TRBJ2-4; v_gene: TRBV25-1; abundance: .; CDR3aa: CASSDPLGRAKNIQYF
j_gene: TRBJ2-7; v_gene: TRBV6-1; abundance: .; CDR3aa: CASSEAAGPSYEQYF
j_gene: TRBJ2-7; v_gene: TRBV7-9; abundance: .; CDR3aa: CASSSAVDWGSYEQYF
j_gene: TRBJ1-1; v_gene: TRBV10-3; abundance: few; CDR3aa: CAISERTGGGTEAFF
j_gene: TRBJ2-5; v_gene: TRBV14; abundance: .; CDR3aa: CASSPHKQETQYF
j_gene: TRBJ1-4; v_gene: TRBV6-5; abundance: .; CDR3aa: CASSYGYAPGDEKLFF
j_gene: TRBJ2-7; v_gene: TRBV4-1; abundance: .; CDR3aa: CASSQGQGARNEQYF
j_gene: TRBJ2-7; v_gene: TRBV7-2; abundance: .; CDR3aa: CASSRAYEQYF
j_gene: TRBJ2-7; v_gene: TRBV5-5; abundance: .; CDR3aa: CASSQTGTGVEEQYF
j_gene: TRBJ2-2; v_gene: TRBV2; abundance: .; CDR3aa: CASSEASGVTGELFF
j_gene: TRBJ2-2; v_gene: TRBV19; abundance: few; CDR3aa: CASSTGRGGRAGELFF
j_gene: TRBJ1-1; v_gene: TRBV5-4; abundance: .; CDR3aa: CASSFAGFQSEAFF
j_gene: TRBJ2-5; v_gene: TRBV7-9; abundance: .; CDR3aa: CASSLVASYQETQYF
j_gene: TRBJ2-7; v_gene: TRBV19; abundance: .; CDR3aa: CASGVGQGYEQYF
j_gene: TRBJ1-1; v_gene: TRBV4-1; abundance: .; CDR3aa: CASSQAHLNTEAFF
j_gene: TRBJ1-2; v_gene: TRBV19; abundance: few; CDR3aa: CASSITGGSDGYTF
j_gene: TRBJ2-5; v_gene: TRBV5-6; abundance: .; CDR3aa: CASSLGVKETQYF
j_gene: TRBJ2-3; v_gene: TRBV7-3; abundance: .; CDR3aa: CASSLRQGGTDTQYF
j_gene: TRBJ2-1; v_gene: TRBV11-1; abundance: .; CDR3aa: CASSLVLQGRYNEQFF
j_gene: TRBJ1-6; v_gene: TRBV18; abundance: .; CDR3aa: CASSENRDAPLHF
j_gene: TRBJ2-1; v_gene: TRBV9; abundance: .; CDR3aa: CASSIHKRGASYNEQFF
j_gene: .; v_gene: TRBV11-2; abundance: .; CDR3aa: CASSHILSEQYF
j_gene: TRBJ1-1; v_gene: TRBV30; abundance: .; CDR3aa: CAWGQGGTEAFF
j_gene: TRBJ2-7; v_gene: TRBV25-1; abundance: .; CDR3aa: CASSGGVGGVGYEQYF
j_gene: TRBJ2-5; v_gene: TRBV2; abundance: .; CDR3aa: CASRQGRETQYF
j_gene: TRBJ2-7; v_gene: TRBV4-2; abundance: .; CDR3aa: CASSQEPGMYEQYF
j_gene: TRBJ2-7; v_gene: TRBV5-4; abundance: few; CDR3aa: CASSPPGLAEGEQYF
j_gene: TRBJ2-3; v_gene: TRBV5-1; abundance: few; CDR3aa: CASRSRTSGMGPDTQYF
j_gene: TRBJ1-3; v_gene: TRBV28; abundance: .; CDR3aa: CASSLGGSSGNTIYF
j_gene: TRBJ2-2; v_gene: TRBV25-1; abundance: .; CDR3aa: CASSEFGRGTGELFF
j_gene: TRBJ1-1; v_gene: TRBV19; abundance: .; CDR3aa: CASSIRQGVEAFF
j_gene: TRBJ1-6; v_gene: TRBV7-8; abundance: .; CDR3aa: CASSLGDRGFSRAPLHF